This T cell receptor beta chain stems from a study of cytomegalovirus exposure and HLA in healthy donors. Turning to this clone: The antigen is unknown.

TCRdb's table, derived via immunoSEQ multiplex PCR, lists solely in-frame clones and lacks some. The table lists 150,000 to 200,000 clones, more than 75% of them singletons. Per germline, CDR1 SGHNT and CDR2 YYREEE (reference sequence). Trimming took off 2 bases at V and 1 base at J, with 10 bases between the two ends. This CDR3 contains 15 residues. Study-wide findings and caveats: The study labeled approximately 150 TCR beta chains cytomegalovirus-associated. In vitro testing confirmed three CMV-associated chains as specific for CMV antigens.

Sequenced: PBMCs. The receptor was isolated from a man aged 18 to 29 in good health and CMV-seronegative. The chain joins TRBV5-4 to TRBJ1-5; unclear D gene. CDR3 loop: CASSFSPRSNQPQHF. CDR3 nucleotides: TGTGCCAGCAGCTTTAGTCCCCGGAGCAATCAGCCCCAGCATTTT.